This TCR beta chain originates from a study of low-dose radiotherapy and immunotherapy resistance in tumors. Study in general: Cohort 1 got 0.5 Gy per fraction every 2 weeks, 6.5 Gy in total. Those assigned to Cohort 2 were treated with 1 Gy per fraction every two weeks (13 Gy in total over 26 weeks).

With 5 bases clipped from V and 12 bases from J, the junction kept 7 bases outside the gene matches. The CDR3 runs 13 residues. Germline CDR1 is SGHTA and CDR2 is FQGNSA. The sample holds many counts of this clonotype. cDNA synthesis used a TRAV/TRBV-specific primer set for both chains. It was with a constant-region primer and a V-primer adapter that TCRs were amplified over about 20 PCR cycles. MiXCR, applied by TCRdb to the reads, yields one record per CDR3 protein. Of 80,000 to 90,000 distinct CDR3 sequences listed, 15% to 20% are singletons. The time point: before trial treatment. The treatment that donors received included nivolumab, ipilimumab, aspirin, low-dose cyclophosphamide and low-dose radiotherapy.

The source was PBMCs, collected before treatment. V is TRBV7-2 and J is TRBJ1-6; TRBD1 matches 7 bases. This clonotype originated in a male donor with prostate cancer. CDR3 amino acids: CASSPRQGGPLHF. DNA of the CDR3: TGTGCCAGCAGCCCAAGGCAGGGGGGACCCCTCCACTTT.